The present T cell receptor beta chain was sequenced within a study of early T cells in non-severe SARS-CoV-2 infection. About the study: Sequencing input comprised bulk RNA from unsorted whole blood; chain pairing was not available.

TCRdb reprocessed the 5' RACE reads via MiXCR and lists one record per CDR3 protein. This table has 45,000 to 55,000 distinct CDR3 sequences, about 12% appearing once. This clonotype has a count of ten or more. This CDR3 spans 15 amino acids. J gave up 8 bases and V 6 bases, and 12 bases lay outside the gene matches. Germline loops: CDR1 MDHEN, CDR2 SYDVKM. This sequence was found in an adult who was a healthcare worker with PCR-confirmed SARS-CoV-2 infection or an uninfected control (not recorded which). The sequenced material came from whole blood. This chain links TRBV28 with TRBJ2-1, with 8 bases matching TRBD1. CDR3 sequence (DNA): TGTGCCAGCAGGGTCCGGGACAGGCCTTCCGATGAGCAGTTCTTC. The encoded protein is CASRVRDRPSDEQFF.